This T cell receptor beta chain comes out of a study of neurological immune-mediated disorders. Trimming left V 5 bases short and J 2 bases short, with 17 bases between. Germline-derived CDR1 and CDR2 are SGHAT and FQNNGV. This CDR3 is built from 16 residues. This clonotype occurred many times. As for the cDNA, it was generated by 5'RACE with 10-nucleotide random UMIs. In TCRdb, the 5' RACE reads were re-called with MiXCR into one record per CDR3 protein. The table lists 40,000 to 55,000 distinct CDR3 sequences, about 5.6% of them singletons. The chain carries TRBV11-2 and TRBJ2-3; D is perhaps TRBD1 (5 bases). The sequence was collected from a woman under 30 with multiple sclerosis. Sequenced sample: CD4+ T cells from blood. The CDR3 DNA reads as TGTGCCAGCAGCCAAGGTTTTGGACACACCACAGATACGCAGTATTTT. Amino acid sequence: CASSQGFGHTTDTQYF.